The clone carrying this T cell receptor beta chain was observed at least ten times. Its antigen remains unidentified. This CDR3 comprises 16 residues. The V gene's germline CDR1 is SGHAT and CDR2 FQNNGV. J lost 2 bases, V lost 6 bases, and 8 bases had no gene match. Through a sample-barcoded 5' primer and a J-beta primer mix, a second PCR was run for 7 to 11 cycles. Every sample gave at least 2.5 million paired-end reads containing CDR3. TCRdb processed the 5' RACE reads anew with MiXCR; each CDR3 protein has one entry. The data contain 1.5 million to 2 million distinct CDR3 sequences, 28% of them singletons. The data are from a study of blood T cells in healthy people across ages. Study-wide background: When template switching was applied, about one barcoded beta molecule was captured per two T cells.

Study-wide results and limits: Higher diversity, along with more naive CD4+ cells, distinguished long-lived donors from aged donors.

This receptor was taken from a young woman in good health. Sequenced sample: blood. This sequence joins TRBV11-2 and TRBJ2-7; 12 bases map to TRBD2. CDR3 in DNA: TGTGCCAGCAGGGGCCTAGCGGGAGGGCTTCCCTACGAGCAGTACTTC. The encoded protein is CASRGLAGGLPYEQYF.